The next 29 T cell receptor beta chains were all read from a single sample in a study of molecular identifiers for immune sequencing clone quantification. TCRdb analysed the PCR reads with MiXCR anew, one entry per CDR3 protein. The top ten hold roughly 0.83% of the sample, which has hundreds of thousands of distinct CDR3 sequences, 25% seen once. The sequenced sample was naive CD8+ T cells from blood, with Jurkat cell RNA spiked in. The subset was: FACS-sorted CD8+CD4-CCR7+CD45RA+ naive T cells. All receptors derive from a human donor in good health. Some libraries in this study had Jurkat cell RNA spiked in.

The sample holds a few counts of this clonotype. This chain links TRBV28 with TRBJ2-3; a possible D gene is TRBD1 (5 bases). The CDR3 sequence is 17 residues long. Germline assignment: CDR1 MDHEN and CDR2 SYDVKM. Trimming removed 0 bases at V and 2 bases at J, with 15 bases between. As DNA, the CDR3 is TGTGCCAGCAGTTTATGGTGGTTGCAGGGTTCCACAGATACGCAGTATTTT. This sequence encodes CASSLWWLQGSTDTQYF.

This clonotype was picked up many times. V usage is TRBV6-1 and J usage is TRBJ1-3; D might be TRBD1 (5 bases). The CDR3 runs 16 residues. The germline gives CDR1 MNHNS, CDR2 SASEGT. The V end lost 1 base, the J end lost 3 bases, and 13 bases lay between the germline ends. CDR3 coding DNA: TGTGCCAGCAGTGAAGAGGCAGGGCGGTATGGAAACACCATATATTTT. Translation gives CASSEEAGRYGNTIYF.

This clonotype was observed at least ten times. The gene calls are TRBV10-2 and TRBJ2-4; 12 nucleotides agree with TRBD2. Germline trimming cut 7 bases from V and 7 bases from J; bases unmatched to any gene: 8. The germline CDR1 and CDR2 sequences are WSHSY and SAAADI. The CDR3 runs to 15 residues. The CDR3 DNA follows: TGCGCCAGCACTCCCGGACTAGCGGGGCAGAACATTCAGTACTTC. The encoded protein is CASTPGLAGQNIQYF.

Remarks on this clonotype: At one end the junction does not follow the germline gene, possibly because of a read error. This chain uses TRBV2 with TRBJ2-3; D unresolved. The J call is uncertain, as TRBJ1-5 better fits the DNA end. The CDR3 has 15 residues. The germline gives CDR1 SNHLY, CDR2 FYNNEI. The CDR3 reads CACSERTFHTDTQHF. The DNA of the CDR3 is TGTGCCTGCAGTGAAAGGACTTTCCACACAGATACGCAGCATTTT.

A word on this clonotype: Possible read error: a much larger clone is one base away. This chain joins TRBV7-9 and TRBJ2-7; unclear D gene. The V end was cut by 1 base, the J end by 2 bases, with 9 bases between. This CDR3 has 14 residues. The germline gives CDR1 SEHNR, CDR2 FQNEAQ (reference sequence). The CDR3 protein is CASSLGREAYEQYF. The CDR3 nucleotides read TGTGCCAGCAGCTTAGGAAGGGAAGCCTACGAGCAGTACTTC.

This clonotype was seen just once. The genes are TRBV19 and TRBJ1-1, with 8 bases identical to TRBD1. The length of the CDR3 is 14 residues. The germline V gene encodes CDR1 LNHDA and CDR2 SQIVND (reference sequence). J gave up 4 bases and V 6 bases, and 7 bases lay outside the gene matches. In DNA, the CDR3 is TGTGCCAGTAGGGCAGGGGGCATGACCACTGAAGCTTTCTTT. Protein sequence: CASRAGGMTTEAFF.

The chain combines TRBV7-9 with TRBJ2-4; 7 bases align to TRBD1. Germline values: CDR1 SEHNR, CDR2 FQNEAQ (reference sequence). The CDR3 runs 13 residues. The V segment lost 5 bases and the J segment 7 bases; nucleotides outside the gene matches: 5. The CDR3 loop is CASSLAQGNIQYF. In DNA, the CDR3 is TGTGCCAGCAGCCTGGCACAGGGGAACATTCAGTACTTC.

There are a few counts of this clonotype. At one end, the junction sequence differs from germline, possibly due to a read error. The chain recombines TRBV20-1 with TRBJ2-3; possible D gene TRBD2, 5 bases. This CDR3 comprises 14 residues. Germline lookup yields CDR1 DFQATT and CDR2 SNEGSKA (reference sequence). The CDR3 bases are TGCGGTGCTAGAGCGGTACCTAGCACAGATACGCAGTATTTT. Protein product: CGARAVPSTDTQYF.

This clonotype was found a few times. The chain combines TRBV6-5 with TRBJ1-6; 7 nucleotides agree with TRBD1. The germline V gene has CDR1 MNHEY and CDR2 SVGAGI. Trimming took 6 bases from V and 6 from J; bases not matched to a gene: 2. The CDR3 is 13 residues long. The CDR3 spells CASRDRVNSPLHF. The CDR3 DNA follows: TGTGCCAGCAGAGACAGGGTTAATTCACCCCTCCACTTT.

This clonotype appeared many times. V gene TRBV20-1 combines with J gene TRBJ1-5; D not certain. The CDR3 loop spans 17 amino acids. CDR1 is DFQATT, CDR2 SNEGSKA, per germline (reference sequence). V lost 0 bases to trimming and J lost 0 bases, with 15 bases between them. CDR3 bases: TGCAGTGCTAGAGATCGAGACTTTATGTATAGCAATCAGCCCCAGCATTTT. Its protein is CSARDRDFMYSNQPQHF.

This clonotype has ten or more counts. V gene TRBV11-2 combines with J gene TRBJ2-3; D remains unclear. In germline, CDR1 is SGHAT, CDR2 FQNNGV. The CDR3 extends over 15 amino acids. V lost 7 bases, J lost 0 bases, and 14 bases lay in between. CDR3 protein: CASKLDGSSTDTQYF. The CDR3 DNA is TGTGCCAGCAAACTGGACGGTTCTAGCACAGATACGCAGTATTTT. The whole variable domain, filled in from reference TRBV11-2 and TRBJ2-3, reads EAGVAQSPRYKIIEKRQSVAFWCNPISGHATLYWYQQILGQGPKLLIQFQNNGVVDDSQLPKDRFSAERLKGVDSTLKIQPAKLEDSAVYLCASKLDGSSTDTQYFGPGTRLTVL.

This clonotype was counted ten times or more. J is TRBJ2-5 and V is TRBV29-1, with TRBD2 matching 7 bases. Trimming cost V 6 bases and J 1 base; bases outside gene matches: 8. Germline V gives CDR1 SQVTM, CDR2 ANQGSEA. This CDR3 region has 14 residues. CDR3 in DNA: TGCAGCGTAGCCCTGGGGGGGATCCAAGAGACCCAGTACTTC. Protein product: CSVALGGIQETQYF.

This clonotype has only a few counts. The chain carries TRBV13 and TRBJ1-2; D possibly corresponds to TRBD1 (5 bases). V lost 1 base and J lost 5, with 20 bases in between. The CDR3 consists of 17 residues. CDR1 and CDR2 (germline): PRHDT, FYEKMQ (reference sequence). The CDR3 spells CASSLVGVPDPSYGYTF. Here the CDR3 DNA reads TGTGCCAGCAGCTTAGTGGGGGTCCCCGATCCATCTTATGGCTACACCTTC.

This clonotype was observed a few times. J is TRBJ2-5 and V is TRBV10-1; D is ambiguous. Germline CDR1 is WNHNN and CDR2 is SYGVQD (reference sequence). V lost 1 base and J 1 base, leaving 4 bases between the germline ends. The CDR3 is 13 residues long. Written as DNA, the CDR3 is TGCGCCAGCAGTGAGTTTACCCAAGAGACCCAGTACTTC. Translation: CASSEFTQETQYF.

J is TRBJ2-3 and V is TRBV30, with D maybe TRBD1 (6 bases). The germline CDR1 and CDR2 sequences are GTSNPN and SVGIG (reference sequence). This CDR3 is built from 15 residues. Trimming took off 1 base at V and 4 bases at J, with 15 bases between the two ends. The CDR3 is CAWSAGTRNADTQYF. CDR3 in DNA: TGTGCCTGGAGTGCCGGGACACGCAACGCAGATACGCAGTATTTT.

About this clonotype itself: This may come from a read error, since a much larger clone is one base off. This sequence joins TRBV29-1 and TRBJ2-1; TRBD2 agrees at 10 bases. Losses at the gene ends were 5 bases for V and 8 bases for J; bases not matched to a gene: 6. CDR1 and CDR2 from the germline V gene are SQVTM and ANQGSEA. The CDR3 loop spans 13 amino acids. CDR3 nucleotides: TGCAGCGTTCCGGCTAGCGGGGGCTATGAGCAGTTCTTC. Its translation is CSVPASGGYEQFF.

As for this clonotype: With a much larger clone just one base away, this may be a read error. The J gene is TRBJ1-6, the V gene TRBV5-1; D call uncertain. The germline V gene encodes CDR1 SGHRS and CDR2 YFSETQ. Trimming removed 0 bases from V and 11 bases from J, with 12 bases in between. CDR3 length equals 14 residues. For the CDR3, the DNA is TGCGCCAGCAGCTTGGATACGGGGAATCCACCCCTCCACTTT. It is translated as CASSLDTGNPPLHF.

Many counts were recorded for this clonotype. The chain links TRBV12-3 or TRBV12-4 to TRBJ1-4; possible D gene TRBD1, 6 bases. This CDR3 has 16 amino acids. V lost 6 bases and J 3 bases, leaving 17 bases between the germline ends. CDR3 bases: TGTGCCAGCAGCCTTGAAGGGGGTGCCCCTAATGAAAAACTGTTTTTT. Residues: CASSLEGGAPNEKLFF.

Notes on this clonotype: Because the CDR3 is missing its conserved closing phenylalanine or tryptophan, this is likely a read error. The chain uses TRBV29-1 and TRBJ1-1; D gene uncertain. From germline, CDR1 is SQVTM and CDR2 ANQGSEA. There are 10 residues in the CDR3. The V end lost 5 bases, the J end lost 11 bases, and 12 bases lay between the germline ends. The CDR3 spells CSVLTYEAFV. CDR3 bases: TGCAGCGTTTTGACTTATGAGGCTTTCGTT.

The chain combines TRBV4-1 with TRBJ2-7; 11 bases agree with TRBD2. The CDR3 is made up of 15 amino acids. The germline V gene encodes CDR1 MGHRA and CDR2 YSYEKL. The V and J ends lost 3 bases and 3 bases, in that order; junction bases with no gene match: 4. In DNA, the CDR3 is TGCGCCAGCAGCCAGATACTAGCGGGAGACTACGAGCAGTACTTC. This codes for CASSQILAGDYEQYF.

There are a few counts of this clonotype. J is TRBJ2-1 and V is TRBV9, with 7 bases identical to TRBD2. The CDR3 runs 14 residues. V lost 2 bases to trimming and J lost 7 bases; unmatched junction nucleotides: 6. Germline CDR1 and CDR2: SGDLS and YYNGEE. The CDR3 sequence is CASSVAGAANEQFF. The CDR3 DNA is TGTGCCAGCAGCGTTGCGGGAGCAGCAAATGAGCAGTTCTTC.

The CDR3 sequence is CASPGQGARGGEKLFF. DNA for the CDR3: TGTGCCTCCCCGGGACAGGGGGCGCGTGGCGGTGAAAAACTGTTTTTT. The rearrangement uses TRBV30 and TRBJ1-4, with TRBD1 matching 12 bases. Trimming removed 7 bases from V and 7 bases from J; junction bases left unmatched: 13. This CDR3 has 16 amino acids. In germline, CDR1 is GTSNPN, CDR2 SVGIG (reference sequence).

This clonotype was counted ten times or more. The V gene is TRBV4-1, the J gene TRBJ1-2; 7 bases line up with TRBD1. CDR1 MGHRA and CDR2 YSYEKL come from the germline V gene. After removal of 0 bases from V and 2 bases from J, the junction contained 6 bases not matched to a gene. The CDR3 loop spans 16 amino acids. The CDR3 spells CASSQDSWGQNYGYTF. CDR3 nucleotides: TGCGCCAGCAGCCAAGATAGTTGGGGACAGAACTATGGCTACACCTTC.

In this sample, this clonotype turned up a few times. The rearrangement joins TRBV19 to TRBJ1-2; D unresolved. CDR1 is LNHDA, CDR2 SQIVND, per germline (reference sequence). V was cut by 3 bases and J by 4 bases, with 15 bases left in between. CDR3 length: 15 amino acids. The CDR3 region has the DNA TGTGCCAGTAGTATTTTTTCAGGAAGTACCTATGGCTACACCTTC. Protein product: CASSIFSGSTYGYTF.

The CDR3 DNA sequence: TGTGCCAGCGTCGGGGCCAACTCTGGAAACACCATATATTTT. Amino acids: CASVGANSGNTIYF. The V call is TRBV2, the J call TRBJ1-3, with a tentative D call TRBD1 (5 bases). The germline V and J ends were trimmed by 8 bases and 0 bases, with 11 bases remaining between them. The CDR3 loop spans 14 amino acids. CDR1 and CDR2 from the germline V gene are SNHLY and FYNNEI.

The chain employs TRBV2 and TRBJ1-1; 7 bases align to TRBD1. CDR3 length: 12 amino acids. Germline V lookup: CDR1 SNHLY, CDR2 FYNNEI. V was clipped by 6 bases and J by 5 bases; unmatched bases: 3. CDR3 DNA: TGTGCCAGCAGGGCGGGACAGACTGAAGCTTTCTTT. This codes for CASRAGQTEAFF.

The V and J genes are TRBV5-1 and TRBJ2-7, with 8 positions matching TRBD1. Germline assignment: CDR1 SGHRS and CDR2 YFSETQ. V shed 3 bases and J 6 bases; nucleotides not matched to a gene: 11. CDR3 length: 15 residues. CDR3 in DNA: TGCGCCAGCAGCTCCACAGGGGGGCTAGAGGCCGAGCAGTACTTC. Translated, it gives CASSSTGGLEAEQYF.

The CDR3 spells CASSLAGQGLGYTF. CDR3 coding DNA: TGTGCCAGCAGCTTAGCCGGACAGGGGCTAGGCTACACCTTC. The chain combines TRBV11-2 with TRBJ1-2, with 9 bases lining up with TRBD1. This CDR3 has 14 residues. Germline CDR1 is SGHAT and CDR2 is FQNNGV. V was clipped by 1 base and J by 8 bases; unmatched bases: 5.

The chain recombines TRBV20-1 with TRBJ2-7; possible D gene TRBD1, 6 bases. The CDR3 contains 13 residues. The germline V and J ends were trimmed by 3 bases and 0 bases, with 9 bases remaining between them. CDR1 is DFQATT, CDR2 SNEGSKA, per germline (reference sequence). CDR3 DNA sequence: TGCAGTGCTAGTTGGGACAACTCCTACGAGCAGTACTTC. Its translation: CSASWDNSYEQYF.